The source of this T cell receptor beta chain is a study of spatial heterogeneity in lung cancer. The overall study: Bulk RNA-seq from matched material yielded a T cell module score that correlated strongly with TCR transcript counts in tumor regions.

Time point specified: sample taken at primary tumor resection. Frozen PBMC, nontumor lung or tumor provided whole RNA, which was sequenced unsorted. This clonotype was found a few times. Its target is unknown. A library made for alpha chains picked up this beta chain off target, so its size means little. TCRdb fed the 5' RACE reads into MiXCR, producing one record per CDR3 protein. Altogether about 9,800 distinct CDR3 sequences are present, approximately 58% being singletons, with the ten largest covering 28%. Study-wide findings and caveats: Tumor mutation counts were tracked by expanded intratumoral alpha and beta TCR counts.

CDR1 and CDR2 (germline): DFQATT, SNEGSKA (reference sequence). CDR3 length equals 15 residues. Trimming at V came to 1 base and at J to 1 base, leaving 4 bases not matched to a gene. Sequenced material: lung tumor tissue, taken at surgery. The source of this sequence is a female donor with early-stage non-small cell lung cancer. This chain connects TRBV20-1 to TRBJ1-1, with 9 nucleotides matching TRBD1. As DNA, the CDR3 is TGCAGTGCTAGAGCTGGACAGGGGAGGAACACTGAAGCTTTCTTT. It yields the protein CSARAGQGRNTEAFF.